This TCR beta chain was observed in a study of blood T cell repertoires in COVID-19. Study information: Sources were T cells, B-cell-depleted T cells, or PBMCs; the material itself was cDNA or gDNA.

Cohort allocation depended upon clinical history that participants reported. For recovered donors of Cohort 3, there were two negative PCRs, clearance, or symptom resolution. In the authors' methods: Reference gene primer amplification in the assay estimated nucleated cell counts. Repertoires were generated with immunoSEQ multiplex PCR, while TCRdb's copy carries only in-frame clones and drops some. The D gene and trimming were derived from the DNA, and the V and J assignments and clone size from that table. The sample includes about 280,000 clones, under 90% of them seen just once. Germline CDR1 reads MDHEN; CDR2 reads SYDVKM. The CDR3 has 14 amino acids. Trimming took 4 bases from V and 0 from J, leaving 9 bases between them.

The source material was PBMCs or T cells enriched from blood (not recorded which). J is TRBJ1-2 and V is TRBV28; D is undetermined. This receptor was taken from a woman aged 60 to 75 who had recovered from COVID-19. The CDR3 DNA reads TGTGCCAGCAGTTCAGGCTATCCTAACTATGGCTACACCTTC. Translating gives CASSSGYPNYGYTF.